The 8 T cell receptor beta chains below all came from one sample that was sequenced in a study of blood T cell repertoires in COVID-19. The repertoire was sequenced with immunoSEQ multiplex PCR; TCRdb's copy has only in-frame clones and lacks some. This table holds 120,000 or so clones, more than 75% found once. Sequenced input: peripheral blood. Receptor source: a woman in her forties or fifties with acute or convalescent COVID-19.

The CDR3 region is CASSFSGRANEQFF. The CDR3 DNA follows: TGCGCCAGCAGCTTTAGCGGGAGGGCGAATGAGCAGTTCTTC. V and J are TRBV5-1 and TRBJ2-1, with 11 bases matching TRBD2. With V trimmed by 2 bases and J by 7 bases, 2 bases remained unmatched. This CDR3 spans 14 amino acids. Germline V lookup: CDR1 SGHRS, CDR2 YFSETQ.

The V call is TRBV7-2, the J call TRBJ1-6; D remains unclear. Trimming removed 1 base at V and 6 bases at J, with 22 bases between. Germline V lookup: CDR1 SGHTA, CDR2 FQGNSA. The CDR3 is 19 residues long. The CDR3 sequence is CASSLGPGPQGGSNSPLHF. In DNA form, the CDR3 reads TGTGCCAGCAGCTTAGGCCCGGGCCCGCAAGGCGGGAGTAATTCACCCCTCCACTTT.

The rearrangement joins TRBV18 to TRBJ1-2, with D tentatively TRBD1 (6 bases). CDR1 KGHSH and CDR2 LQKENI come from the germline V gene. The CDR3 extends over 13 amino acids. V dropped 2 bases and J dropped 4 bases, with 8 bases sitting between them. The DNA of the CDR3 is TGTGCCAGCTCACCAGGGACACGCTATGGCTACACCTTC. As protein: CASSPGTRYGYTF.

The rearrangement uses TRBV19 and TRBJ2-2, with TRBD2 identical over 10 bases. Losses at the gene ends were 1 base for V and 1 base for J; bases not matched to a gene: 3. CDR3 length equals 17 residues. CDR1 is LNHDA, CDR2 SQIVND, per germline (reference sequence). As DNA, the CDR3 is TGTGCCAGTAGTATAGTGCGGACTAGCGGGAACACCGGGGAGCTGTTTTTT. It translates to CASSIVRTSGNTGELFF. Full variable domain (rest looked up from reference TRBV19 and TRBJ2-2): DGGITQSPKYLFRKEGQNVTLSCEQNLNHDAMYWYRQDPGQGLRLIYYSQIVNDFQKGDIAEGYSVSREKKESFPLTVTSAQKNPTAFYLCASSIVRTSGNTGELFFGEGSRLTVL.

This chain connects TRBV28 to TRBJ1-6; 7 bases align to TRBD1. V was clipped by 6 bases and J by 4 bases; unmatched bases: 12. Germline CDR1 is MDHEN and CDR2 is SYDVKM. This CDR3 contains 17 residues. The CDR3 bases are TGTGCCAGCAGAACTACACGGACAGGATTTTATAATTCACCCCTCCACTTT. Translated, it gives CASRTTRTGFYNSPLHF.

The chain carries TRBV24-1 and TRBJ2-1; 12 bases line up with TRBD2. Germline-derived CDR1 and CDR2 are KGHDR and SFDVKD. J gave up 8 bases and V 1 base, and 5 bases lay outside the gene matches. The CDR3 sequence is 16 residues long. The DNA for the CDR3 is TGTGCCACCAGTGATTTAGGGTCTAGCGGGAGGGATGAGCAGTTCTTC. Translation gives CATSDLGSSGRDEQFF.

The chain joins TRBV2 to TRBJ2-1, with D perhaps matching TRBD1 (5 bases). The V end lost 1 base, the J end lost 6 bases, and 10 bases lay between the germline ends. CDR1 SNHLY and CDR2 FYNNEI come from the germline V gene. CDR3 length: 14 residues. In DNA form, the CDR3 reads TGTGCCAGCAGTGAAGTCAGGGTGACCAATGAGCAGTTCTTC. Residues: CASSEVRVTNEQFF.

The V gene is TRBV6-1, the J gene TRBJ1-6; TRBD1 matches 7 bases. The CDR3 runs to 14 residues. CDR1 and CDR2 from the germline V gene are MNHNS and SASEGT. The V segment lost 0 bases and the J segment 12 bases; nucleotides outside the gene matches: 5. This CDR3 is CASSEASYRGPLHF. In DNA, the CDR3 is TGTGCCAGCAGTGAAGCGAGTTACAGGGGACCCCTCCACTTT.